This TCR beta chain was sequenced during a study of T cells expressing NK-cell markers (dated by TCRdb to 2020 to 2021). For context, the study as a whole: Three sorted T-cell subsets (CD3+CD56+NKG2C+, CD3+CD56+NKG2C- and CD3+CD56-NKG2C+) from under 10 donors had their TCR beta-chain repertoires profiled. Seven of the eight sequenced donors were HCMV-seropositive and one was HCMV-seronegative. The eight sequenced donors were randomly selected healthy volunteers, three men and five women. The libraries were sequenced on Illumina HiSeq 2000/2500, MiSeq or NextSeq, producing 2 x 150 bp reads. Overall results and qualifications from the work: Those dominant clonotypes were again the most abundant among CD3+CD56-NKG2C+ cells in a handful of donors, at about 25-60.1%. For 5 or 6 donors, the dominant CD3+CD56+NKG2C+ clonotypes were among the top 10 CD8+ clonotypes and accounted for 1.0-7.0% of CD8+ T cells. Whether the expanded NKG2C-expressing T cell clones were specific for HCMV antigens was left unclear.

A commercial ELISA kit detecting HCMV-specific IgG in serum was used to determine HCMV serostatus. Ficoll density gradient centrifugation was used to isolate peripheral blood mononuclear cells from blood. Including cysteine and phenylalanine, the CDR3 has 13 amino acids. No nucleotide data were recorded. As encoded in the germline V gene, CDR1 is SGHDT while CDR2 is YYEEEE. The sequencer listed for this sample is Illumina HiSeq 2000. TCR beta cDNA libraries were prepared using 5'RACE template switching, which introduced a universal primer site and unique molecular identifiers. cDNA synthesis was primed from the TCR beta constant segment, followed by two successive PCR amplification steps. Turning to the authors' computational methods: MIGEC was used to demultiplex reads and group the reads by UMI, and MiTCR was used to assemble and quantify clonotypes. Only TCR cDNA sequences supported by at least two reads were kept to exclude erroneous sequences. The tcR package was used for downstream repertoire analysis, with clonotypes matched between fractions based on CDR3 nucleotide sequence plus V segment. Antigen specificity was annotated against VDJdb with VDJmatch, allowing one amino acid substitution in CDR3. The reads underwent TCRdb reprocessing, giving one record for each CDR3 protein sequence and no DNA. TCRdb's processing, not the authors', yielded these V and J calls. The sample table holds about 450,000 distinct CDR3 sequences. The ten most abundant clones make up roughly 7.2% of the sample.

In regard to this clonotype: Its antigen has not been determined.

The material sequenced was blood T cells: a sorted CD56 or NKG2C T cell subset, CD4+ or CD8+ T cells, or bulk PBMC T cells (not recorded which). The chain couples TRBV5-6 to TRBJ1-2. The receptor was isolated from a woman between 18 and 70 years old in good health. The CDR3 amino acid sequence is: CASSPSSYRGYTF.